This passage covers 5 T cell receptor beta chains from one sample sequenced in a study of cytomegalovirus exposure and HLA in healthy donors. Measured with immunoSEQ multiplex PCR; TCRdb has only the in-frame clones, and not every one. The sample yields 150,000 to 200,000 clones, approximately 88% seen once. The specimen was PBMCs. Every receptor here comes from a man aged 30-40 years in good health and CMV-seropositive.

V is TRBV2 and J is TRBJ1-1; perhaps TRBD1 as D (5 bases). Germline V gene data show CDR1 as SNHLY and CDR2 as FYNNEI. Trimming took off 2 bases at V and 2 bases at J, with 12 bases between the two ends. There are 15 residues in the CDR3. The CDR3 reads CASSEQGQGNTEAFF. The DNA of the CDR3 is TGTGCCAGCAGTGAACAGGGTCAGGGCAACACTGAAGCTTTCTTT.

The chain combines TRBV28 with TRBJ2-3; 12 bases are a match to TRBD2. The CDR3 is 18 residues long. The germline V gene has CDR1 MDHEN and CDR2 SYDVKM. Losses at the gene ends were 1 base for V and 0 bases for J; bases not matched to a gene: 5. The CDR3 nucleotides are TGTGCCAGCAGTTTATTCCCGACTAGCGGGAGTAGCACAGATACGCAGTATTTT. Encoded protein: CASSLFPTSGSSTDTQYF.

The chain recombines TRBV9 with TRBJ2-4; weak D call: TRBD2 (5 bases). Germline CDR1 SGDLS, CDR2 YYNGEE. V was clipped by 4 bases and J by 3 bases, with 14 bases between them. CDR3 length equals 15 residues. CDR3 amino acids: CASSPRPGGKNIQYF. The CDR3 nucleotides read TGTGCCAGCAGCCCCCGACCAGGAGGCAAAAACATTCAGTACTTC.

V is TRBV4-2 and J is TRBJ2-2; the match to TRBD1 covers 9 bases. The CDR3 is made up of 16 amino acids. J lost 0 bases, V lost 1 base, and 0 bases had no gene match. The germline V gene has CDR1 LGHNA and CDR2 YNFKEQ. The CDR3 nucleotides are TGTGCCAGCAGCCAAGGACAGGGGGCGAACACCGGGGAGCTGTTTTTT. Amino acids: CASSQGQGANTGELFF.

The J gene is TRBJ2-1, the V gene TRBV6-4; TRBD2 agrees at 10 bases. Germline V gene sequence: CDR1 MRHNA, CDR2 SNTAGT. Trimming at V came to 5 bases and at J to 7 bases, leaving 5 bases not matched to a gene. The CDR3 contains 14 residues. This CDR3 is CASSPSGGLNEQFF. The CDR3 DNA is TGTGCCAGCAGTCCTAGCGGGGGCCTAAATGAGCAGTTCTTC.